Shown below are 25 T cell receptor beta chains from a single sample sequenced in a study of cytomegalovirus exposure and HLA in healthy donors. Use of 60 Vbeta and 13 Jbeta primers characterized the PCR. Libraries were prepared by immunoSEQ multiplex PCR; TCRdb keeps only in-frame clonotypes and omits some of them. The sample holds 100,000 or so clones; just over 75% are singletons and the top ten take 8.2%. Sequencing was done on a sample of PBMCs. The receptors shown here come from a man aged 40-49 years in good health and CMV-seropositive.

V usage is TRBV10-3 and J usage is TRBJ2-7; D possibly corresponds to TRBD1 (6 bases). Germline V lookup: CDR1 ENHRY, CDR2 SYGVKD. The V and J ends lost 0 bases and 3 bases respectively, with 9 bases between them. The CDR3 covers 14 residues. The CDR3 loop reads CAISESTGVYEQYF. Written as DNA, the CDR3 is TGTGCCATCAGTGAGTCGACAGGCGTCTACGAGCAGTACTTC.

The chain couples TRBV7-9 to TRBJ1-2; D remains ambiguous. Trimming cost V 4 bases and J 0 bases, with 3 bases left between them. CDR3 length equals 12 residues. Germline V gene lookup returns CDR1 SEHNR and CDR2 FQNEAQ (reference sequence). CDR3 DNA: TGTGCCAGCAGCTCGTCTAACTATGGCTACACCTTC. Its translation: CASSSSNYGYTF.

The rearrangement uses TRBV5-4 and TRBJ2-7, with TRBD1 matching 7 bases. The length of the CDR3 is 14 residues. With 3 bases clipped from V and 4 bases from J, the junction kept 7 bases outside the gene matches. Per germline, CDR1 SGHNT and CDR2 YYREEE (reference sequence). The DNA of the CDR3 is TGTGCCAGCAGCTGGGGACAGACAGGGTACGAGCAGTACTTC. This translates into CASSWGQTGYEQYF.

This sequence joins TRBV7-2 and TRBJ2-5, with D tentatively TRBD2 (6 bases). Looked up from germline, CDR1 is SGHTA and CDR2 is FQGNSA. The CDR3 sequence is 15 residues long. V gave up 5 bases and J gave up 1 base, with 14 bases separating them. The CDR3 sequence is CASSPSSGSQETQYF. DNA of the CDR3: TGTGCCAGCAGCCCATCAAGCGGGTCCCAAGAGACCCAGTACTTC. Full variable domain (rest looked up from reference TRBV7-2 and TRBJ2-5): GAGVSQSPSNKVTEKGKDVELRCDPISGHTALYWYRQSLGQGLEFLIYFQGNSAPDKSGLPSDRFSAERTGGSVSTLTIQRTQQEDSAVYLCASSPSSGSQETQYFGPGTRLLVL.

A single count supports this clone. The junction does not match germline at one end; this may be a read error. The V call is TRBV7-9, the J call TRBJ2-2, with 9 nucleotides matching TRBD1. The CDR3 spans 17 residues. From germline, CDR1 is SEHNR and CDR2 FQNEAQ (reference sequence). CDR3 bases: TGTTCCAGCAGCTATCCCCCGGGACAGGGTGCCACCGGGGAGCTGTTTTTT. The encoded protein is CSSSYPPGQGATGELFF.

This clone was observed once. V gene TRBV7-2 combines with J gene TRBJ2-2; 8 bases line up with TRBD1. Germline V gives CDR1 SGHTA, CDR2 FQGNSA. The CDR3 contains 17 residues. The junction had 15 bases not matched to a gene; V was cut back by 5 bases and J by 7 bases. In DNA form, the CDR3 reads TGTGCCAGCAGCCGTCCCGCAGGGGGCGACGGGCGCGGGGAGCTGTTTTTT. Residues: CASSRPAGGDGRGELFF.

V usage is TRBV15 and J usage is TRBJ1-2; possibly TRBD1 for D (5 bases). Germline CDR1 reads LNHNV; CDR2 reads YYDKDF (reference sequence). This CDR3 spans 17 amino acids. V gave up 0 bases and J gave up 7 bases, with 21 bases separating them. In nucleotides, the CDR3 is TGTGCCACCAGCAGAGAACTGCGGGGGAGGGGAGATGGTGGCTACACCTTC. Amino acid sequence: CATSRELRGRGDGGYTF. Together with reference TRBV15 and TRBJ1-2, the CDR3 gives the full variable domain: DAMVIQNPRYQVTQFGKPVTLSCSQTLNHNVMYWYQQKSSQAPKLLFHYYDKDFNNEADTPDNFQSRRPNTSFCFLDIRSPGLGDTAMYLCATSRELRGRGDGGYTFGSGTRLTVV.

The V call is TRBV5-5, the J call TRBJ1-5; D uncertain. The V gene's germline CDR1 is SGHKS and CDR2 YYEKEE (reference sequence). The CDR3 sequence is 16 residues long. V was clipped by 0 bases and J by 0 bases, with 10 bases between them. This CDR3 is CASSLGWAPSNQPQHF. The CDR3 bases are TGTGCCAGCAGCTTGGGGTGGGCGCCTAGCAATCAGCCCCAGCATTTT.

The rearrangement joins TRBV7-9 to TRBJ2-5; no clear D. The V end was cut by 2 bases, the J end by 4 bases, with 8 bases between. CDR1 and CDR2 (germline): SEHNR, FQNEAQ (reference sequence). The CDR3 is 13 residues long. CDR3 sequence: CASSLSFLETQYF. In DNA, the CDR3 is TGTGCCAGCAGCTTAAGCTTCTTAGAGACCCAGTACTTC.

V and J are TRBV6-1 and TRBJ1-1; D not resolved. The germline gives CDR1 MNHNS, CDR2 SASEGT. Trimming took off 1 base at V and 7 bases at J, with 10 bases between the two ends. The CDR3 spans 13 residues. CDR3 sequence (DNA): TGTGCCAGCAGTGAAGGGGCCCAATATGAAGCTTTCTTT. This sequence encodes CASSEGAQYEAFF.

The J gene is TRBJ2-3, the V gene TRBV15; 13 positions agree with TRBD2. The CDR3 runs 17 residues. CDR1 is LNHNV and CDR2 is YYDKDF in the germline V gene (reference sequence). The junction had 5 bases not matched to a gene; V was cut back by 0 bases and J by 5 bases. The CDR3 bases are TGTGCCACCAGCAGAGAAACACTAGCGGGGGGGAGAGATACGCAGTATTTT. Its translation is CATSRETLAGGRDTQYF.

The chain has TRBV9 and TRBJ1-3; a possible D gene is TRBD1 (5 bases). The V and J ends lost 4 bases and 2 bases respectively, with 13 bases between them. Germline assignment: CDR1 SGDLS and CDR2 YYNGEE. The CDR3 sequence is 15 residues long. DNA of the CDR3: TGTGCCAGCAGCTCCAATTCCAGGGCTGGAAACACCATATATTTT. Translated, it gives CASSSNSRAGNTIYF.

V is TRBV28 and J is TRBJ1-1, with TRBD1 identical over 8 bases. The CDR3 consists of 14 residues. The germline CDR1 and CDR2 sequences are MDHEN and SYDVKM. J was trimmed by 2 bases and V by 5 bases; bases with no gene match: 4. DNA of the CDR3: TGTGCCAGCAGTCGCGGGACAGGAAACACTGAAGCTTTCTTT. Translating gives CASSRGTGNTEAFF.

The V gene is TRBV7-9, the J gene TRBJ2-7; unclear D gene. The CDR3 covers 13 residues. V was shortened by 3 bases and J by 6 bases, with 12 bases between the two germline ends. The germline V gene encodes CDR1 SEHNR and CDR2 FQNEAQ (reference sequence). CDR3 protein: CASSFAKNGEQYF. The CDR3 DNA is TGTGCCAGCAGCTTCGCGAAAAATGGCGAGCAGTACTTC.

The chain carries TRBV9 and TRBJ2-1; 9 positions match TRBD2. CDR1 is SGDLS and CDR2 is YYNGEE in the germline V gene. This CDR3 has 15 amino acids. Trimming cost V 3 bases and J 8 bases; bases outside gene matches: 9. CDR3 DNA sequence: TGTGCCAGCAGCGCAGGGGGACTAGCCTTGGATGAGCAGTTCTTC. It encodes CASSAGGLALDEQFF. Based on the CDR3 plus reference TRBV9 and TRBJ2-1, the full variable domain is DSGVTQTPKHLITATGQRVTLRCSPRSGDLSVYWYQQSLDQGLQFLIQYYNGEERAKGNILERFSAQQFPDLHSELNLSSLELGDSALYFCASSAGGLALDEQFFGPGTRLTVL.

The gene calls are TRBV6-6 and TRBJ2-1, with 8 bases matching TRBD2. This CDR3 is built from 14 residues. Trimming removed 5 bases from V and 0 bases from J; junction bases left unmatched: 0. Germline V gene sequence: CDR1 MNHNY, CDR2 SVGAGI (reference sequence). Written as DNA, the CDR3 is TGTGCCAGCAGTAGCGGGAGCTCCTACAATGAGCAGTTCTTC. This codes for CASSSGSSYNEQFF.

The chain joins TRBV11-2 to TRBJ2-5, with a possible D match to TRBD2 (6 bases). V was trimmed by 3 bases and J by 5 bases, leaving 7 bases between them. The CDR3 runs 12 residues. Looked up from germline, CDR1 is SGHAT and CDR2 is FQNNGV. The CDR3 here is CASSFGRETQYF. The CDR3 coding sequence is TGTGCCAGCAGCTTTGGGAGGGAGACCCAGTACTTC. Using reference TRBV11-2 and TRBJ2-5 for the parts outside the CDR3, the full variable domain is EAGVAQSPRYKIIEKRQSVAFWCNPISGHATLYWYQQILGQGPKLLIQFQNNGVVDDSQLPKDRFSAERLKGVDSTLKIQPAKLEDSAVYLCASSFGRETQYFGPGTRLLVL.

The chain uses TRBV5-4 and TRBJ2-2; D is ambiguous. Between the trimmed V and J ends, which lost 4 bases and 3 bases, there was a span of 7 bases. The CDR3 is 13 amino acids. Germline CDR1 is SGHNT and CDR2 is YYREEE (reference sequence). CDR3 sequence reads: CASSLQYTGELFF. The CDR3 region has the DNA TGTGCCAGCAGCCTGCAGTACACCGGGGAGCTGTTTTTT.

The V gene is TRBV2, the J gene TRBJ1-5, with 10 bases aligning to TRBD1. CDR3 size: 13 residues. CDR1 SNHLY and CDR2 FYNNEI come from the germline V gene. The ends lost 6 bases at V and 8 bases at J; junction bases unmatched: 4. The CDR3 is CASSGQGGKPQHF. The CDR3, as DNA: TGTGCCAGCAGCGGACAGGGGGGGAAGCCCCAGCATTTT.

The J gene is TRBJ1-3, the V gene TRBV11-3; D gene unclear. CDR3 length: 14 amino acids. Germline V gene sequence: CDR1 SGHNT, CDR2 YENEEA. V was trimmed by 1 base and J by 2 bases, leaving 6 bases between them. The CDR3 DNA sequence: TGTGCCAGCAGCTTAGCAGATACTGGAAACACCATATATTTT. Translation gives CASSLADTGNTIYF.

The rearrangement joins TRBV27 to TRBJ1-4; 8 bases match TRBD1. CDR3 length: 14 amino acids. V gave up 5 bases and J gave up 6 bases; unmatched junction bases: 5. CDR1 is MNHEY, CDR2 SMNVEV, per germline (reference sequence). The CDR3 sequence: CASSIQGAYEKLFF. CDR3 DNA: TGTGCCAGCAGTATTCAGGGGGCGTATGAAAAACTGTTTTTT.

The chain couples TRBV7-2 to TRBJ2-7; TRBD2 agrees at 8 bases. CDR3 length: 15 amino acids. Germline V gene data show CDR1 as SGHTA and CDR2 as FQGNSA. With 3 bases clipped from V and 2 bases from J, the junction kept 6 bases outside the gene matches. The CDR3 bases are TGTGCCAGCAGCTTGAGCGGGGGATATCCCTACGAGCAGTACTTC. It codes for CASSLSGGYPYEQYF.

The chain links TRBV30 to TRBJ1-5; D unresolved. The germline V and J ends were trimmed by 3 bases and 0 bases, with 9 bases remaining between them. CDR3 size: 14 residues. Germline V CDR1 and CDR2: GTSNPN, SVGIG (reference sequence). CDR3 coding DNA: TGTGCCTGGAGATCCACATATAGCAATCAGCCCCAGCATTTT. Protein: CAWRSTYSNQPQHF.

The chain combines TRBV14 with TRBJ1-1; D unclear. Germline CDR1 SGHDN, CDR2 FVKESK. V lost 0 bases, J lost 1 base, and 3 bases lay in between. CDR3 length: 13 amino acids. CDR3 nucleotide sequence: TGTGCCAGCAGCCAAGAGAGGAACACTGAAGCTTTCTTT. Its translation is CASSQERNTEAFF. Filled out from reference TRBV14 and TRBJ1-1, the complete variable domain reads EAGVTQFPSHSVIEKGQTVTLRCDPISGHDNLYWYRRVMGKEIKFLLHFVKESKQDESGMPNNRFLAERTGGTYSTLKVQPAELEDSGVYFCASSQERNTEAFFGQGTRLTVV.

The V gene is TRBV15, the J gene TRBJ2-7, with D perhaps TRBD1 (6 bases). The CDR3 has 16 amino acids. Germline V gene data show CDR1 as LNHNV and CDR2 as YYDKDF (reference sequence). Trimming pared 5 bases from V and 6 bases from J, leaving 23 bases between. CDR3 amino acids: CATSGRTGTTRVEQYF. The CDR3 nucleotides read TGTGCCACCAGCGGTAGAACCGGGACAACGAGGGTCGAGCAGTACTTC. Using reference TRBV15 and TRBJ2-7 for the parts outside the CDR3, the full variable domain is DAMVIQNPRYQVTQFGKPVTLSCSQTLNHNVMYWYQQKSSQAPKLLFHYYDKDFNNEADTPDNFQSRRPNTSFCFLDIRSPGLGDTAMYLCATSGRTGTTRVEQYFGPGTRLTVT.